This entry lists 18 T cell receptor beta chains sequenced from one sample in a study of blood T cell repertoires in COVID-19. Data came from immunoSEQ multiplex PCR; TCRdb stores just in-frame clones and leaves some out. The table includes over 300,000 clones, about 84% detected once. Specimen: peripheral blood. The receptors were gathered from a woman aged 45-59 years with acute or convalescent COVID-19.

The chain couples TRBV4-2 to TRBJ1-5; D not resolved. The CDR3 is made up of 14 amino acids. V was cut by 2 bases and J by 4 bases, with 9 bases left in between. Germline V gene sequence: CDR1 LGHNA, CDR2 YNFKEQ. Here the CDR3 reads CASSQRRTNQPQHF. DNA for the CDR3: TGTGCCAGCAGCCAACGACGGACTAATCAGCCCCAGCATTTT.

V gene TRBV6-5 combines with J gene TRBJ2-7; 9 positions match TRBD1. Germline V CDR1 and CDR2: MNHEY, SVGAGI. J gave up 6 bases and V 8 bases, and 8 bases lay outside the gene matches. This CDR3 region has 13 residues. The CDR3 DNA reads as TGTGCCAGCGGGGACAGGGCCCGAGGCGAGCAGTACTTC. Translation gives CASGDRARGEQYF.

This sequence joins TRBV11-3 and TRBJ2-3; the match to TRBD1 covers 8 bases. CDR1 is SGHNT, CDR2 YENEEA, per germline. The junction had 10 bases not matched to a gene; V was cut back by 5 bases and J by 6 bases. The CDR3 consists of 15 residues. The CDR3 protein is CASSLLGQGGDTQYF. Written as DNA, the CDR3 is TGTGCCAGCAGCCTCCTCGGACAGGGCGGCGATACGCAGTATTTT.

The CDR3 loop reads CASSLESGSTYEQYF. CDR3 DNA: TGTGCCAGCAGCTTAGAGAGCGGGAGCACCTACGAGCAGTACTTC. The rearrangement joins TRBV7-9 to TRBJ2-7; 8 nucleotides agree with TRBD2. Trimming took 1 base from V and 2 from J; bases not matched to a gene: 4. Looked up from germline, CDR1 is SEHNR and CDR2 is FQNEAQ (reference sequence). The CDR3 extends over 15 amino acids.

The V gene is TRBV5-4, the J gene TRBJ2-7; 8 bases line up with TRBD2. CDR1 is SGHNT and CDR2 is YYREEE in the germline V gene (reference sequence). Trimming took 5 bases from V and 6 from J; bases not matched to a gene: 10. The CDR3 has 14 amino acids. As DNA, the CDR3 is TGTGCCAGCAGGATCGGGGGGGTAGGCTTCGAGCAGTACTTC. Its translation is CASRIGGVGFEQYF.

The chain recombines TRBV6-4 with TRBJ1-6, with D tentatively TRBD1 (5 bases). This CDR3 has 14 amino acids. The germline V gene encodes CDR1 MRHNA and CDR2 SNTAGT. With 6 bases removed from V and 7 bases from J, the gap between germline ends came to 13 bases. CDR3 protein: CASRRQSNNSPLHF. The CDR3 nucleotides are TGTGCCAGCAGAAGACAGTCGAACAATTCACCCCTCCACTTT.

The chain carries TRBV24-1 and TRBJ2-1; 13 bases are shared with TRBD2. Germline CDR1 reads KGHDR; CDR2 reads SFDVKD. The CDR3 totals 16 residues. V lost 4 bases and J lost 5; bases outside the gene matches: 4. The CDR3 sequence is CATSDTGTSGNNEQFF. Written as DNA, the CDR3 is TGTGCCACCAGTGACACCGGGACTAGCGGGAACAATGAGCAGTTCTTC.

The V and J genes are TRBV10-1 and TRBJ2-4; 11 bases match TRBD2. This CDR3 has 19 residues. V trimming: 6 bases; J trimming: 0 bases; junction bases outside the gene matches: 13. Germline CDR1 is WNHNN and CDR2 is SYGVQD (reference sequence). This chain's CDR3 is CASRGPRLAGTRAKNIQYF. DNA for the CDR3: TGCGCCAGCAGGGGGCCGAGACTAGCGGGAACTAGAGCCAAAAACATTCAGTACTTC.

This rearrangement joins TRBV5-1 to TRBJ2-1; the match to TRBD2 covers 11 bases. Germline CDR1 and CDR2: SGHRS and YFSETQ. After removal of 4 bases from V and 3 bases from J, the junction contained 6 bases not matched to a gene. The CDR3 consists of 16 residues. The CDR3 coding sequence is TGCGCCAGCAGCCTGGGGACTAGCGGACTCTACAATGAGCAGTTCTTC. Translation: CASSLGTSGLYNEQFF.

CDR3 coding DNA: TGTGCCAGCAGCCATCCGGGAGAGAACAACTACGAGCAGTACTTC. Its translation: CASSHPGENNYEQYF. V usage is TRBV3-1 (or the pseudogene TRBV3-2) and J usage is TRBJ2-7, with a possible D match to TRBD2 (6 bases). The germline V gene has CDR1 LGHDT and CDR2 YNNKEL (reference sequence). Trimming took off 3 bases at V and 3 bases at J, with 15 bases between the two ends. The CDR3 length is 15 residues.

The count of this clone is one. The CDR3 sequence is CASSLQGMNTEAFF. The CDR3 coding sequence is TGTGCCAGCAGCCTACAGGGGATGAACACTGAAGCTTTCTTT. J is TRBJ1-1 and V is TRBV2; 7 positions match TRBD1. The CDR3 consists of 14 residues. The ends lost 6 bases at V and 0 bases at J; junction bases unmatched: 4. Germline CDR1 SNHLY, CDR2 FYNNEI.

The chain joins TRBV2 to TRBJ2-1; tentatively, D is TRBD2 (10 bases). Germline V CDR1 and CDR2: SNHLY, FYNNEI. The V end lost 5 bases, the J end lost 3 bases, and 23 bases lay between the germline ends. CDR3 size: 18 residues. The CDR3 sequence is CASSQQGAGTSDYNEQFF. The CDR3 coding sequence is TGTGCCAGCAGTCAACAGGGGGCCGGGACTAGCGACTACAATGAGCAGTTCTTC.

The chain links TRBV2 to TRBJ1-5, with TRBD1 identical over 7 bases. V lost 6 bases, J lost 0 bases, and 8 bases stayed unmatched. The V gene's germline CDR1 is SNHLY and CDR2 FYNNEI. The CDR3 sequence is 16 residues long. The chain's CDR3 is CASRVHRGDSNQPQHF. The CDR3 nucleotides are TGTGCCAGCAGAGTTCACAGGGGCGATAGCAATCAGCCCCAGCATTTT. The whole variable domain, remainder taken from reference TRBV2 and TRBJ1-5, is EPEVTQTPSHQVTQMGQEVILRCVPISNHLYFYWYRQILGQKVEFLVSFYNNEISEKSEIFDDQFSVERPDGSNFTLKIRSTKLEDSAMYFCASRVHRGDSNQPQHFGDGTRLSIL.

The chain has TRBV5-4 and TRBJ1-2; D unresolved. The CDR3 is 13 amino acids. CDR1 and CDR2 (germline): SGHNT, YYREEE (reference sequence). With 2 bases removed from V and 4 bases from J, the gap between germline ends came to 9 bases. The CDR3 sequence is CASSFRGFYGYTF. Here the CDR3 DNA reads TGTGCCAGCAGCTTTCGGGGATTCTATGGCTACACCTTC.

The chain joins TRBV7-3 to TRBJ1-1, with a tentative D call TRBD1 (5 bases). Per germline, CDR1 SGHTA and CDR2 FQGTGA. This CDR3 comprises 14 residues. The V end lost 0 bases, the J end lost 1 base, and 6 bases lay between the germline ends. The DNA for the CDR3 is TGTGCCAGCAGCTTAACGCAGGGGAACACTGAAGCTTTCTTT. It encodes CASSLTQGNTEAFF.

This chain links TRBV4-1 with TRBJ1-5, with 8 bases matching TRBD1. CDR3 length equals 20 residues. J gave up 0 bases and V 1 base, and 14 bases lay outside the gene matches. CDR1 MGHRA and CDR2 YSYEKL come from the germline V gene. The CDR3 sequence: CASSQGFVDRESYSNQPQHF. The CDR3 coding sequence is TGCGCCAGCAGCCAAGGCTTTGTGGACAGGGAATCTTATAGCAATCAGCCCCAGCATTTT.

The gene calls are TRBV6-2 or TRBV6-3 and TRBJ1-5, with D unresolved. The CDR3 is 15 residues long. Germline V CDR1 and CDR2: MNHEY, SVGEGT. The ends were cut back, 0 bases at V and 5 bases at J, with 11 bases in the middle. In DNA form, the CDR3 reads TGTGCCAGCAGTTACTCGCACAGACGACATCAGCCCCAGCATTTT. This codes for CASSYSHRRHQPQHF.

The rearrangement links TRBV5-8 to TRBJ2-1; 9 nucleotides align to TRBD1. The CDR3 spans 17 residues. V shed 3 bases, J shed 10 bases, and the junction held 17 bases outside the gene matches. The germline gives CDR1 SGHTS, CDR2 YDEGEE. The CDR3 sequence: CASSSTAGTGMVGEQFF. CDR3 coding DNA: TGTGCCAGCAGCTCGACCGCCGGGACAGGGATGGTTGGAGAGCAGTTCTTC. The variable domain in full, completed from reference TRBV5-8 and TRBJ2-1, reads EAGVTQSPTHLIKTRGQQATLRCSPISGHTSVYWYQQALGLGLQFLLWYDEGEERNRGNFPPRFSGRQFPNYSSELNVNALELEDSALYLCASSSTAGTGMVGEQFFGPGTRLTVL.